This T cell receptor (beta chain) is drawn from a study of cytomegalovirus exposure and HLA in healthy donors. This CDR3 contains 11 residues. Per the germline V gene, CDR1 is SGHAT and CDR2 is FQNNGV. The V and J ends lost 8 bases and 6 bases respectively, with 11 bases between them. The PCR used 60 Vbeta and 13 Jbeta primers. Clones were sequenced by immunoSEQ multiplex PCR, and TCRdb holds only the in-frame ones, with some missing. Of approximately 73,000 clones listed, over 55% were seen once; the top ten hold approximately 5.7%. The V gene is TRBV11-2, the J gene TRBJ2-7, with TRBD2 as a possible D gene (6 bases). Sequencing was carried out using PBMCs. The TCR sequence derives from a man aged 25-45 years in good health and CMV-seropositive. The CDR3 DNA is TGTGCCAGCGGACGGGGGATCGAGCAGTACTTC. It yields the protein CASGRGIEQYF.